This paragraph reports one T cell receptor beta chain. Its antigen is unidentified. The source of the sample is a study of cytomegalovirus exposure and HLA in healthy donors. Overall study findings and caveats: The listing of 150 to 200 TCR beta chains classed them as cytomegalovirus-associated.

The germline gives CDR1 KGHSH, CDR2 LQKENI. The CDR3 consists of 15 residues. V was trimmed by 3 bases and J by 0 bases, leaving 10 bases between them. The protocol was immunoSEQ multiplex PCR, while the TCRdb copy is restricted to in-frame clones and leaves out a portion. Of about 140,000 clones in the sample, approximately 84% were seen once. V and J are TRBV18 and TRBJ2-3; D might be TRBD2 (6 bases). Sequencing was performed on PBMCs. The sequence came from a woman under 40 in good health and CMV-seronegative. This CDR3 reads CASSPLGGSTDTQYF. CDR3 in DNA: TGTGCCAGCTCACCCTTGGGGGGAAGCACAGATACGCAGTATTTT. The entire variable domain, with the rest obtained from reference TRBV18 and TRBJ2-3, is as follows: NAGVMQNPRHLVRRRGQEARLRCSPMKGHSHVYWYRQLPEEGLKFMVYLQKENIIDESGMPKERFSAEFPKEGPSILRIQQVVRGDSAAYFCASSPLGGSTDTQYFGPGTRLTVL.